Following are 16 T cell receptor beta chains from one sample sequenced in a study of T cells after yellow fever vaccination. TCRdb itself ran the 5' RACE reads through MiXCR, one entry per CDR3 protein. The table has about 170,000 distinct CDR3 sequences, approximately 10% seen once; the top ten hold 36%. Sequences were derived from CD8+ T cells sorted from PBMCs, sampled 15 days after the yellow fever booster vaccination. The receptors derive from a man aged 18 to 29 who received the YFV17D yellow fever vaccine.

The table lists this clonotype with many counts. The chain links TRBV5-1 to TRBJ2-7; D gene unclear. The germline V gene encodes CDR1 SGHRS and CDR2 YFSETQ. The CDR3 is made up of 13 amino acids. Trimming took 0 bases from V and 2 from J, leaving 6 bases between them. The CDR3 spells CASSLGGTYEQYF. In nucleotides, the CDR3 is TGCGCCAGCAGCTTGGGAGGAACCTACGAGCAGTACTTC.

This chain links TRBV7-2 with TRBJ2-7, with D perhaps matching TRBD2 (5 bases). Germline V gene data show CDR1 as SGHTA and CDR2 as FQGNSA. This CDR3 spans 12 amino acids. Trimming took off 2 bases at V and 6 bases at J, with 8 bases between the two ends. CDR3 amino acids: CASSLWESEQYF. CDR3 nucleotides: TGTGCCAGCAGCTTATGGGAGTCCGAGCAGTACTTC.

This clonotype was detected only a few times. The rearrangement uses TRBV29-1 and TRBJ2-1; 14 bases line up with TRBD2. Losses at the gene ends were 6 bases for V and 0 bases for J; bases not matched to a gene: 10. The germline CDR1 and CDR2 sequences are SQVTM and ANQGSEA. This CDR3 spans 18 amino acids. Here the CDR3 DNA reads TGCAGCGTCGTGGGACTAGCGGGAGAACGAGGCTCCTACAATGAGCAGTTCTTC. It yields the protein CSVVGLAGERGSYNEQFF.

The genes are TRBV29-1 and TRBJ2-1; no clear D. Germline lookup yields CDR1 SQVTM and CDR2 ANQGSEA. Trimming took off 8 bases at V and 4 bases at J, with 9 bases between the two ends. The CDR3 loop spans 11 amino acids. CDR3 sequence reads: CSSPGYNEQFF. The CDR3 DNA sequence: TGCAGCTCCCCCGGGTACAATGAGCAGTTCTTC.

At least ten counts were recorded for this clonotype. The gene calls are TRBV4-1 and TRBJ1-1, with D unclear. Germline V gene data show CDR1 as MGHRA and CDR2 as YSYEKL. This CDR3 contains 12 residues. V gave up 0 bases and J gave up 2 bases, with 1 base separating them. Here the CDR3 DNA reads TGCGCCAGCAGCCAAGATAACACTGAAGCTTTCTTT. Its translation is CASSQDNTEAFF.

The chain couples TRBV28 to TRBJ2-1; D call uncertain. Per germline, CDR1 MDHEN and CDR2 SYDVKM. There are 15 residues in the CDR3. With 3 bases removed from V and 0 bases from J, the gap between germline ends came to 9 bases. CDR3 coding DNA: TGTGCCAGCAGTTTGTTATGGCGCTCCTACAATGAGCAGTTCTTC. Translated, it gives CASSLLWRSYNEQFF. Filled out from reference TRBV28 and TRBJ2-1, the complete variable domain reads DVKVTQSSRYLVKRTGEKVFLECVQDMDHENMFWYRQDPGLGLRLIYFSYDVKMKEKGDIPEGYSVSREKKERFSLILESASTNQTSMYLCASSLLWRSYNEQFFGPGTRLTVL.

Only a few counts were recorded for this clonotype. The chain combines TRBV29-1 with TRBJ1-2, with 9 bases matching TRBD1. The junction had 10 bases not matched to a gene; V was cut back by 2 bases and J by 9 bases. CDR1 SQVTM and CDR2 ANQGSEA come from the germline V gene. The CDR3 loop spans 14 amino acids. CDR3 region: CSVEPRTGEGRYTF. For the CDR3, the DNA is TGCAGCGTTGAACCCCGGACAGGGGAAGGTCGCTACACCTTC.

The chain combines TRBV14 with TRBJ2-1; D gene uncertain. Germline V CDR1 and CDR2: SGHDN, FVKESK. V lost 1 base and J lost 0, with 10 bases in between. CDR3 length equals 16 residues. CDR3 amino acids: CASSQAPWVSYNEQFF. CDR3 in DNA: TGTGCCAGCAGCCAAGCCCCATGGGTCTCCTACAATGAGCAGTTCTTC.

V and J are TRBV30 and TRBJ2-2; 8 positions agree with TRBD2. V was pared by 2 bases and J by 6 bases, with 8 bases of the junction left unmatched. This CDR3 region has 15 residues. Germline V gene sequence: CDR1 GTSNPN, CDR2 SVGIG (reference sequence). In nucleotides, the CDR3 is TGTGCCTGGAGTTACACCCGGGGGGGTTCCGGGGAGCTGTTTTTT. Protein sequence: CAWSYTRGGSGELFF.

This clonotype was counted ten times or more. V and J are TRBV29-1 and TRBJ1-1; TRBD1 matches 7 bases. J lost 5 bases, V lost 7 bases, and 7 bases had no gene match. CDR3 length equals 12 residues. CDR1 and CDR2 (germline): SQVTM, ANQGSEA. Here the CDR3 DNA reads TGCAGCGCCCAGGGGGGGCCTACTGAAGCTTTCTTT. Its protein product is CSAQGGPTEAFF.

The table lists this clonotype with a few counts. This chain joins TRBV12-3 or TRBV12-4 and TRBJ2-1; 8 bases match TRBD1. There are 12 residues in the CDR3. With V trimmed by 3 bases and J by 15 bases, 7 bases remained unmatched. CDR3 loop: CASSFGTGRSFF. In DNA, the CDR3 is TGTGCCAGCAGTTTCGGGACAGGCCGTTCGTTCTTC.

This clonotype was seen only a few times. This chain uses TRBV28 with TRBJ2-1; 7 bases are shared with TRBD2. The CDR3 loop spans 14 amino acids. V lost 6 bases to trimming and J lost 4 bases; unmatched junction nucleotides: 6. Germline values: CDR1 MDHEN, CDR2 SYDVKM. The CDR3 loop is CASRTLAVYNEQFF. The CDR3, as DNA: TGTGCCAGCAGGACTCTAGCGGTTTACAATGAGCAGTTCTTC.

The CDR3 nucleotides read TGTGCCAGCAGCACAGGACTTGCCTACGAGCAGTACGTC. Its protein product is CASSTGLAYEQYV. This rearrangement joins TRBV5-6 to TRBJ2-7, with D possibly called TRBD1 or TRBD2 (5 bases each). Trimming took 4 bases from V and 2 from J, leaving 10 bases between them. The CDR3 spans 13 residues. The germline V gene has CDR1 SGHDT and CDR2 YYEEEE.

The chain links TRBV7-8 to TRBJ1-3; no clear D gene. CDR3 length: 15 amino acids. The germline V and J ends were trimmed by 1 base and 2 bases, with 9 bases remaining between them. From germline, CDR1 is SGHVS and CDR2 FQNEAQ. The DNA for the CDR3 is TGTGCCAGCAGCTTAGGCTTCGGGGCTGGAAACACCATATATTTT. It specifies CASSLGFGAGNTIYF.

The chain couples TRBV7-9 to TRBJ2-1, with unresolved D. The CDR3 is made up of 12 amino acids. Trimming stripped 6 bases from V and 7 bases from J, with 10 bases between. Germline values: CDR1 SEHNR, CDR2 FQNEAQ (reference sequence). This chain's CDR3 is CASRDGQNEQFF. CDR3 coding DNA: TGTGCCAGCAGGGATGGTCAGAATGAGCAGTTCTTC.

This clonotype came up a few times. The chain recombines TRBV4-2 with TRBJ2-3, with 8 bases that match TRBD2. The CDR3 has 17 residues. Losses at the gene ends were 1 base for V and 6 bases for J; bases not matched to a gene: 12. The V gene's germline CDR1 is LGHNA and CDR2 YNFKEQ. The CDR3 coding sequence is TGTGCCAGCAGCCAAGGGAACCAACTAGCGGCCGTGGATACGCAGTATTTT. This sequence encodes CASSQGNQLAAVDTQYF.